The 11 T cell receptor beta chains in this list originate from one sample, sequenced in a study of blood T cells in healthy people across ages. Together with a sample-barcoded 5' primer, a J-beta primer mix was included in a second PCR lasting roughly 6 to 12 cycles. TCRdb fed the 5' RACE reads into MiXCR, producing one record per CDR3 protein. The repertoire consists of under 700,000 distinct CDR3 sequences, with more than 20% occurring once and the leading ten covering 8.7%. Separately, the same data were catalogued under a study of T cells of mothers and their children.

Sequencing used blood. These receptor sequences come from a boy aged 10-17 years in good health.

This clonotype showed up just a few times. The chain combines TRBV29-1 with TRBJ1-2; 8 nucleotides line up with TRBD1. The V gene's germline CDR1 is SQVTM and CDR2 ANQGSEA. Germline trimming cut 2 bases from V and 4 bases from J; bases unmatched to any gene: 18. CDR3 length: 18 residues. The CDR3 DNA is TGCAGCGTTGAACTCCGTATAGGGCAGGGGGCGCTCAGCTATGGCTACACCTTC. It translates to CSVELRIGQGALSYGYTF.

A note on this clonotype: Sequence at one end of the junction differs from germline and may be a read error. This CDR3 is CASSPQDGAPTDTQYF. The CDR3 DNA follows: TGCGCCAGCAGCCCCCAGGACGGGGCCCCCACAGATACGCAGTATTTT. The V gene is TRBV3-1, the J gene TRBJ2-3, with D perhaps given as TRBD1 or TRBD2 (5 bases each). Per the germline V gene, CDR1 is LGHDT and CDR2 is YNNKEL (reference sequence). The CDR3 totals 16 residues.

The chain combines TRBV29-1 with TRBJ2-5, with 7 bases fitting TRBD2. Germline loops: CDR1 SQVTM, CDR2 ANQGSEA. Trimming at V came to 6 bases and at J to 2 bases, leaving 6 bases not matched to a gene. This CDR3 contains 13 residues. The DNA of the CDR3 is TGCAGCGTGGACTGGACTAGGCAAGAGACCCAGTACTTC. Translation: CSVDWTRQETQYF.

The table lists this clonotype with many counts. V is TRBV2 and J is TRBJ2-5; D is unresolved. Trimming removed 8 bases from V and 2 bases from J, with 12 bases in between. The CDR3 covers 13 residues. Germline V gene sequence: CDR1 SNHLY, CDR2 FYNNEI. CDR3 in DNA: TGTGCCAGCGGGTACGGGCCACAAGAGACCCAGTACTTC. Its translation: CASGYGPQETQYF.

In its sample, this clonotype was seen many times. This chain joins TRBV12-3 or TRBV12-4 and TRBJ2-5; TRBD2 is a possible D gene (6 bases). Deletions cut 10 bases from V and 9 bases from J, with 18 bases between. CDR3 length equals 12 residues. This CDR3 reads CAINASETAQYF. Here the CDR3 DNA reads TGTGCCATCAATGCTAGCGAGACGGCCCAGTACTTC.

This clonotype turned up a few times. The chain employs TRBV7-8 and TRBJ1-4, with 10 bases fitting TRBD1. Germline assignment: CDR1 SGHVS and CDR2 FQNEAQ. With V trimmed by 6 bases and J by 5 bases, 12 bases remained unmatched. This CDR3 spans 17 amino acids. In DNA form, the CDR3 reads TGTGCCAGCAGGGGGACAGGGGCACTGGGACTCAATGAAAAACTGTTTTTT. Translated: CASRGTGALGLNEKLFF.

This chain links TRBV2 with TRBJ2-2; 8 bases are a match to TRBD2. The V gene end was trimmed by 6 bases and the J gene end by 7 bases; junction bases not matched to a gene: 7. CDR1 and CDR2 (germline): SNHLY, FYNNEI. The CDR3 length is 14 residues. In DNA form, the CDR3 reads TGTGCCAGCAGAGCCGGGACTAGTTACGGGGAGCTGTTTTTT. It specifies CASRAGTSYGELFF.

This clonotype was recorded many times. This sequence joins TRBV7-9 and TRBJ2-1; D not resolved. Per the germline V gene, CDR1 is SEHNR and CDR2 is FQNEAQ (reference sequence). Trimming cost V 2 bases and J 2 bases, with 10 bases left between them. This CDR3 is 15 amino acids long. CDR3 region: CASSLSHLAYNEQFF. The DNA for the CDR3 is TGTGCCAGCAGCTTATCCCATCTAGCCTACAATGAGCAGTTCTTC.

The chain is built from TRBV9 and TRBJ2-5; tentatively, D is TRBD1 or TRBD2 (6 bases each). Trimming pared 4 bases from V and 9 bases from J, leaving 25 bases between. This CDR3 spans 16 amino acids. From germline, CDR1 is SGDLS and CDR2 YYNGEE. The CDR3 region has the DNA TGTGCCAGCAGCCCCAAAGGGGGGTCTCCGGCAGGCGCCCAGTACTTC. Translating gives CASSPKGGSPAGAQYF.

The chain uses TRBV18 and TRBJ2-5, with D possibly TRBD1 on 6 matching bases. With 4 bases removed from V and 5 bases from J, the gap between germline ends came to 11 bases. This CDR3 has 13 amino acids. CDR1 KGHSH and CDR2 LQKENI come from the germline V gene. For the CDR3, the DNA is TGTGCCAGCTCACAACAGGGTTTCGAGACCCAGTACTTC. Translation: CASSQQGFETQYF.

The chain couples TRBV5-6 to TRBJ2-7, with 9 bases identical to TRBD1. This CDR3 region has 14 residues. Germline lookup yields CDR1 SGHDT and CDR2 YYEEEE. J lost 6 bases, V lost 0 bases, and 4 bases had no gene match. CDR3 nucleotides: TGTGCCAGCAGCTTGGGGACAGGGGTCAGCGAGCAGTACTTC. Translating gives CASSLGTGVSEQYF.